This is a list of T cell receptor beta chains from one sample in a study of radiation and T cells in renal cell carcinoma. Assay: immunoSEQ multiplex PCR; the TCRdb copy retains only in-frame clones and omits some. The sample carries about 150,000 clones, more than 70% recorded once. The source was blood, collected from a patient whose treatment included radiotherapy and nephrectomy. These receptors were collected from a woman aged 45-65 years with renal cell carcinoma. The CDR3 runs from the conserved cysteine through the conserved F or W. The D gene is left open where the match is weak. Clone size, where shown, is once, few, many, or a class for clones that have expanded.

clone size: NA
J gene: TRBJ1-4
V gene: TRBV6-1
D gene: NA
CDR3 protein: CATLDGGGNEKLFF
CDR3 DNA: TGTGCCACCTTGGACGGCGGGGGGAATGAAAAACTGTTTTTT

clone size: NA
J gene: TRBJ2-6
V gene: TRBV18
D gene: TRBD1
CDR3 protein: CASSLTGASSGANVLTF
CDR3 DNA: TGTGCCAGCTCACTCACAGGGGCCAGCTCTGGGGCCAACGTCCTGACTTTC

clone size: NA
J gene: TRBJ2-1
V gene: TRBV9
D gene: NA
CDR3 protein: CASSVSLVKHNEQFF
CDR3 DNA: TGTGCCAGCAGCGTTTCTTTGGTCAAACACAATGAGCAGTTCTTC

clone size: NA
J gene: TRBJ1-2
V gene: TRBV2
D gene: TRBD1
CDR3 protein: CASSTDRGLHGYTF
CDR3 DNA: TGTGCCAGCAGCACGGACAGGGGGCTGCATGGCTACACCTTC

clone size: NA
J gene: TRBJ2-7
V gene: TRBV14
D gene: NA
CDR3 protein: CASSQDRGGVYEQYF
CDR3 DNA: TGTGCCAGCAGCCAAGATCGTGGGGGAGTCTACGAGCAGTACTTC

clone size: NA
J gene: TRBJ1-3
V gene: TRBV4-3
D gene: NA
CDR3 protein: CASSQDDSSGNTIYF
CDR3 DNA: TGCGCCAGCAGCCAAGATGATTCGTCTGGAAACACCATATATTTT

clone size: NA
J gene: TRBJ1-1
V gene: TRBV7-9
D gene: NA
CDR3 protein: CASSQGATEAFF
CDR3 DNA: TGTGCCAGCAGCCAGGGTGCCACTGAAGCTTTCTTT

clone size: NA
J gene: TRBJ1-5
V gene: TRBV7-9
D gene: TRBD1
CDR3 protein: CASSRGDSYLNQPQHF
CDR3 DNA: TGTGCCAGCAGCCGGGGGGACAGCTACCTCAATCAGCCCCAGCATTTT

clone size: NA
J gene: TRBJ2-7
V gene: TRBV6-1
D gene: NA
CDR3 protein: CASQDNYEQYF
CDR3 DNA: TGTGCCAGCCAGGACAACTACGAGCAGTACTTC

clone size: NA
J gene: TRBJ2-5
V gene: TRBV7-9
D gene: NA
CDR3 protein: CASSLDRGAQGTQYF
CDR3 DNA: TGTGCCAGCAGCTTAGACCGGGGGGCCCAGGGAACCCAGTACTTC

clone size: NA
J gene: TRBJ1-4
V gene: TRBV7-9
D gene: NA
CDR3 protein: CASSLRVAEEKLFF
CDR3 DNA: TGTGCCAGCAGCTTGAGGGTAGCCGAGGAAAAACTGTTTTTT

clone size: NA
J gene: TRBJ2-5
V gene: TRBV7-7
D gene: NA
CDR3 protein: CASSPLGNKETQYF
CDR3 DNA: TGTGCTAGCAGCCCCCTCGGGAATAAAGAGACCCAGTACTTC

clone size: NA
J gene: TRBJ2-3
V gene: TRBV7-2
D gene: NA
CDR3 protein: CASTERGGLWDTQYF
CDR3 DNA: TGTGCCAGCACCGAACGAGGAGGACTATGGGATACGCAGTATTTT

clone size: NA
J gene: TRBJ2-7
V gene: TRBV19
D gene: TRBD2
CDR3 protein: CASSIRLAGSYEQYF
CDR3 DNA: TGTGCCAGTAGTATCCGACTAGCGGGGTCCTACGAGCAGTACTTC

clone size: few
J gene: TRBJ1-6
V gene: TRBV7-9
D gene: NA
CDR3 protein: CASSRPREGSPLHF
CDR3 DNA: TGTGCCAGCAGCCGGCCCCGCGAGGGTTCACCCCTCCACTTT

clone size: NA
J gene: TRBJ2-1
V gene: TRBV7-2
D gene: NA
CDR3 protein: CASSLDRGPYNEQFF
CDR3 DNA: TGTGCCAGCAGCTTAGATCGGGGGCCGTACAATGAGCAGTTCTTC

clone size: NA
J gene: TRBJ1-2
V gene: TRBV25-1
D gene: TRBD1
CDR3 protein: CASSAGTGSHYGYTF
CDR3 DNA: TGTGCCAGCAGTGCCGGGACAGGGTCCCACTATGGCTACACCTTC

clone size: NA
J gene: TRBJ1-5
V gene: TRBV10-3
D gene: NA
CDR3 protein: CATANSERNQPQHF
CDR3 DNA: TGTGCCACCGCGAACAGCGAGCGCAATCAGCCCCAGCATTTT

clone size: NA
J gene: TRBJ2-5
V gene: TRBV19
D gene: NA
CDR3 protein: CASSIGSEETQYF
CDR3 DNA: TGTGCCAGTAGTATTGGATCGGAAGAGACCCAGTACTTC

clone size: NA
J gene: TRBJ1-2
V gene: TRBV4-2
D gene: TRBD1
CDR3 protein: CATSRTGYYGYTF
CDR3 DNA: TGTGCCACCTCAAGGACAGGGTACTATGGCTACACCTTC

clone size: NA
J gene: TRBJ2-7
V gene: TRBV6-5
D gene: NA
CDR3 protein: CASRRGGSDEQYF
CDR3 DNA: TGTGCCAGCCGCCGAGGGGGGTCCGACGAGCAGTACTTC

clone size: NA
J gene: TRBJ1-2
V gene: TRBV9
D gene: TRBD1
CDR3 protein: CASSGTGGENYGYTF
CDR3 DNA: TGTGCCAGCAGCGGAACAGGGGGCGAGAACTATGGCTACACCTTC

clone size: NA
J gene: TRBJ1-1
V gene: TRBV6-6
D gene: NA
CDR3 protein: CASSPPPIWAEAFF
CDR3 DNA: TGTGCCAGCAGCCCCCCACCCATCTGGGCTGAAGCTTTCTTT

clone size: NA
J gene: TRBJ1-3
V gene: TRBV30
D gene: NA
CDR3 protein: CAWSFGGENTIYF
CDR3 DNA: TGTGCCTGGAGTTTTGGGGGTGAAAACACCATATATTTT

clone size: NA
J gene: TRBJ1-2
V gene: TRBV5-8
D gene: NA
CDR3 protein: CASTYMAGRNYGYTF
CDR3 DNA: TGTGCCAGCACCTACATGGCGGGCCGGAACTATGGCTACACCTTC

clone size: NA
J gene: TRBJ2-5
V gene: TRBV30
D gene: NA
CDR3 protein: CAWSKLTLQETQYF
CDR3 DNA: TGTGCCTGGAGTAAATTAACCCTCCAAGAGACCCAGTACTTC

clone size: once
J gene: TRBJ2-7
V gene: TRBV5-6
D gene: TRBD2
CDR3 protein: CASSRLAGGSYEQYF
CDR3 DNA: TGTGCCAGCAGCCGACTAGCGGGGGGGTCCTACGAGCAGTACTTC

clone size: few
J gene: TRBJ2-5
V gene: TRBV7-9
D gene: NA
CDR3 protein: CASSIAGQLQETQYF
CDR3 DNA: TGTGCCAGCAGTATAGCCGGACAGCTCCAAGAGACCCAGTACTTC

clone size: NA
J gene: TRBJ2-7
V gene: TRBV29-1
D gene: NA
CDR3 protein: CSVGGGPGEQYF
CDR3 DNA: TGCAGCGTTGGGGGGGGGCCGGGCGAGCAGTACTTC

clone size: NA
J gene: TRBJ2-5
V gene: TRBV6-5
D gene: TRBD1
CDR3 protein: CASSYAGGTETQYF
CDR3 DNA: TGTGCCAGCAGTTACGCAGGGGGCACAGAGACCCAGTACTTC

clone size: NA
J gene: TRBJ1-5
V gene: TRBV7-8
D gene: TRBD1
CDR3 protein: CASTWDRGNQPQHF
CDR3 DNA: TGTGCCAGCACCTGGGACAGGGGGAATCAGCCCCAGCATTTT

clone size: NA
J gene: TRBJ1-6
V gene: TRBV6-5
D gene: NA
CDR3 protein: CASSWAGTGTSPLHF
CDR3 DNA: TGTGCCAGCAGTTGGGCCGGGACCGGGACCTCACCCCTCCACTTT

clone size: few
J gene: TRBJ1-2
V gene: TRBV6-4
D gene: NA
CDR3 protein: CASSEFSSPLRRHF
CDR3 DNA: TGTGCCAGCAGTGAATTTTCGTCTCCGTTGCGCCGTCATTTC